A selection of T cell receptor beta chains follows, all from one sample in a study of Ad26.COV2.S vaccination and SARS-CoV-2 variants. The protocol was immunoSEQ multiplex PCR, while the TCRdb copy is restricted to in-frame clones and leaves out a portion. The data contain over 400,000 clones, roughly 87% of them singletons. Specimen: peripheral blood, collected in a trial of Ad26.COV2.S vaccine versus placebo. The receptor set was obtained from a person aged 18-60 years who received the Ad26.COV2.S COVID-19 vaccine or a placebo. The CDR3 runs from the conserved cysteine through the conserved F or W. Each record gives: V gene, CDR3 length, D gene, J gene, clone size, CDR3 protein, CDR3 DNA. A D gene is named only where the DNA matches it firmly. Some rows mark clone size as missing; the rest say once, few, many or name a class of expanded clone.

V gene: TRBV7-2
CDR3 length: 14
D gene: -
J gene: TRBJ2-7
clone size: -
CDR3 protein: CASSLWRSSYEQYF
CDR3 DNA: TGTGCCAGCAGCTTATGGAGGAGCTCCTACGAGCAGTACTTC

V gene: TRBV4-3
CDR3 length: 18
D gene: TRBD2
J gene: TRBJ2-5
clone size: -
CDR3 protein: CASSQGPPSAGGWETQYF
CDR3 DNA: TGCGCCAGCAGCCAAGGCCCCCCGAGTGCGGGAGGTTGGGAGACCCAGTACTTC

V gene: TRBV29-1
CDR3 length: 14
D gene: TRBD1
J gene: TRBJ1-1
clone size: -
CDR3 protein: CSAATGHGNTEAFF
CDR3 DNA: TGCAGCGCCGCGACAGGGCATGGGAACACTGAAGCTTTCTTT

V gene: TRBV6-1
CDR3 length: 17
D gene: -
J gene: TRBJ1-1
clone size: -
CDR3 protein: CASSELIAIPVNTEAFF
CDR3 DNA: TGTGCCAGCAGTGAATTGATAGCCATCCCTGTGAACACTGAAGCTTTCTTT

V gene: TRBV11-2
CDR3 length: 15
D gene: TRBD2
J gene: TRBJ2-2
clone size: -
CDR3 protein: CASSLLAGGAGELFF
CDR3 DNA: TGTGCCAGCAGCTTACTAGCTGGGGGGGCCGGGGAGCTGTTTTTT

V gene: TRBV11-3
CDR3 length: 13
D gene: -
J gene: TRBJ1-1
clone size: -
CDR3 protein: CASSSSMNTEAFF
CDR3 DNA: TGTGCCAGCAGCTCTTCAATGAACACTGAAGCTTTCTTT

V gene: TRBV14
CDR3 length: 13
D gene: -
J gene: TRBJ2-7
clone size: -
CDR3 protein: CASSQSRGTRQYF
CDR3 DNA: TGTGCCAGCAGCCAATCTCGGGGGACAAGGCAGTACTTC

V gene: TRBV13
CDR3 length: 15
D gene: -
J gene: TRBJ1-3
clone size: few
CDR3 protein: CASSSYRNDVNTIYF
CDR3 DNA: TGTGCCAGCAGCTCCTACAGGAACGATGTAAACACCATATATTTT

V gene: TRBV5-1
CDR3 length: 15
D gene: -
J gene: TRBJ1-3
clone size: -
CDR3 protein: CASSSDGYSGNTIYF
CDR3 DNA: TGCGCCAGCAGCTCCGACGGCTACTCTGGAAACACCATATATTTT

V gene: TRBV6-4
CDR3 length: 15
D gene: TRBD1
J gene: TRBJ1-6
clone size: -
CDR3 protein: CASSASTGLVSPLHF
CDR3 DNA: TGTGCCAGCAGTGCCTCGACAGGGTTGGTTTCACCCCTCCACTTT

V gene: TRBV6-2/TRBV6-3
CDR3 length: 16
D gene: TRBD1
J gene: TRBJ1-5
clone size: -
CDR3 protein: CASSPPTGGLNQPQHF
CDR3 DNA: TGTGCCAGCAGTCCCCCGACAGGGGGCCTAAATCAGCCCCAGCATTTT

V gene: TRBV9
CDR3 length: 14
D gene: -
J gene: TRBJ2-7
clone size: -
CDR3 protein: CASSVDIGNYEQYF
CDR3 DNA: TGTGCCAGCAGCGTAGATATCGGGAACTACGAGCAGTACTTC

V gene: TRBV7-9
CDR3 length: 16
D gene: -
J gene: TRBJ2-3
clone size: -
CDR3 protein: CASSQGTGYVADTQYF
CDR3 DNA: TGTGCCAGCAGCCAGGGCACAGGGTATGTCGCAGATACGCAGTATTTT

V gene: TRBV12-5
CDR3 length: 12
D gene: -
J gene: TRBJ2-3
clone size: -
CDR3 protein: CASRAATDTQYF
CDR3 DNA: TGTGCTAGTCGGGCGGCCACAGATACGCAGTATTTT

V gene: TRBV10-3
CDR3 length: 14
D gene: TRBD1
J gene: TRBJ2-2
clone size: -
CDR3 protein: CAIRQGAGTGELFF
CDR3 DNA: TGTGCCATCCGACAGGGGGCAGGGACCGGGGAGCTGTTTTTT

V gene: TRBV18
CDR3 length: 13
D gene: -
J gene: TRBJ1-1
clone size: -
CDR3 protein: CASSPQKNILAFF
CDR3 DNA: TGTGCCAGCTCACCACAGAAGAATATACTAGCTTTCTTT

V gene: TRBV24-1
CDR3 length: 15
D gene: TRBD1
J gene: TRBJ1-5
clone size: -
CDR3 protein: CATSDPGQGLGPQHF
CDR3 DNA: TGTGCCACCAGTGACCCGGGACAGGGACTGGGGCCCCAGCATTTT

V gene: TRBV5-8
CDR3 length: 13
D gene: -
J gene: TRBJ1-5
clone size: -
CDR3 protein: CASSLFGNQPQHF
CDR3 DNA: TGTGCCAGCAGCTTGTTCGGGAATCAGCCCCAGCATTTT

V gene: TRBV27
CDR3 length: 14
D gene: -
J gene: TRBJ2-3
clone size: once
CDR3 protein: CASSLGQSTDTQYF
CDR3 DNA: TGTGCCAGCAGTCTAGGACAGAGCACAGATACGCAGTATTTT

V gene: TRBV11-2
CDR3 length: 17
D gene: TRBD2
J gene: TRBJ2-2
clone size: -
CDR3 protein: CASSRSLQAGVFGELFF
CDR3 DNA: TGTGCCAGCAGCCGTTCCCTCCAAGCGGGAGTATTTGGGGAGCTGTTTTTT

V gene: TRBV28
CDR3 length: 16
D gene: -
J gene: TRBJ1-6
clone size: -
CDR3 protein: CASKQLEESYNSPLHF
CDR3 DNA: TGTGCCAGCAAACAACTAGAGGAGTCCTATAATTCACCCCTCCACTTT

V gene: TRBV13
CDR3 length: 15
D gene: -
J gene: TRBJ1-6
clone size: few
CDR3 protein: CASSHWTALNSPLHF
CDR3 DNA: TGTGCCAGCAGCCACTGGACGGCCCTTAATTCACCCCTCCACTTT

V gene: TRBV10-2
CDR3 length: 14
D gene: -
J gene: TRBJ1-1
clone size: -
CDR3 protein: CASSDWFGNTEAFF
CDR3 DNA: TGCGCCAGCAGTGATTGGTTTGGGAACACTGAAGCTTTCTTT

V gene: TRBV30
CDR3 length: 13
D gene: -
J gene: TRBJ1-5
clone size: -
CDR3 protein: CAWSVQRNQPQHF
CDR3 DNA: TGTGCCTGGAGTGTACAACGCAATCAGCCCCAGCATTTT

V gene: TRBV24-1
CDR3 length: 17
D gene: -
J gene: TRBJ2-2
clone size: -
CDR3 protein: CATSASPPQTNTGELFF
CDR3 DNA: TGTGCCACCAGTGCCTCCCCCCCCCAGACGAACACCGGGGAGCTGTTTTTT

V gene: TRBV6-6
CDR3 length: 16
D gene: -
J gene: TRBJ2-2
clone size: -
CDR3 protein: CASQDSGDPNTGELFF
CDR3 DNA: TGTGCCAGCCAGGACAGCGGTGACCCGAACACCGGGGAGCTGTTTTTT